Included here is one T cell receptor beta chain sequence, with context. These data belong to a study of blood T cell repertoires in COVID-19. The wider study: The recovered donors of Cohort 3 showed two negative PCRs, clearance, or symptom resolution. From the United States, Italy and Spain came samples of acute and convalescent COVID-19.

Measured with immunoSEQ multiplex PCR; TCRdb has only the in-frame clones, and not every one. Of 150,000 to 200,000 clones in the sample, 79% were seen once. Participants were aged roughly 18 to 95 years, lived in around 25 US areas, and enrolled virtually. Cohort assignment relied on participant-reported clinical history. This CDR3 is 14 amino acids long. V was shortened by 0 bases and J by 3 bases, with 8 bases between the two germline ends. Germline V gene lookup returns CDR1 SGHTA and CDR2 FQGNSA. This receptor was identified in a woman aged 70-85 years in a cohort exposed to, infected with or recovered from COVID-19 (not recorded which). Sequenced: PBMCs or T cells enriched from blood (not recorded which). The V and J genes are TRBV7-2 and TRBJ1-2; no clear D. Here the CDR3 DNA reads TGTGCCAGCAGCTTAGCTCCTGTGTACTATGGCTACACCTTC. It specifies CASSLAPVYYGYTF.